The rows below give T cell receptor beta chains drawn from one sample of a study of human T cells and chemical hapten exposure. TCRdb recomputed calls from the RACE reads with MiXCR, one row per CDR3 protein. The sample lists some 54,000 distinct CDR3 sequences; around 9.5% were seen once. The input for sequencing was whole blood, taken in connection with sensitization to the hapten diphenylcyclopropenone (DPC). Receptor source: a woman in her forties or fifties with alopecia areata. Some clones in this sample may be carry-over from other donors' samples. CDR3s include the opening cysteine and the closing phenylalanine or tryptophan. The D gene is left open where the match is weak. The size field is filled for only some rows; it gives once, few, many or a size class.

>NA|TRBD2|TRBJ2-5|TRBV24-1
TGTGCCACCAGTGATTTCGGACTAGCGGGAGAGAAAGAGACCCAGTACTTC
CATSDFGLAGEKETQYF
>NA|NA|TRBJ2-7|TRBV7-8
TGTGCCAGCAGCTTACGATGGGAGCGCCCCTACGAGCAGTACTTC
CASSLRWERPYEQYF
>NA|TRBD1|TRBJ1-1|TRBV28
TGTGCCAGCAGGTATCAGGGGGCGAGGACTGAAGCTTTCTTT
CASRYQGARTEAFF
>few|NA|TRBJ2-3|TRBV21-1
TGTGCCAGCAGCAAAGGGTCCGCCCAGACAGGGAGGATATTGACTAGCACAGATACGCAGTATTTT
CASSKGSAQTGRILTSTDTQYF
>many|NA|TRBJ1-5|TRBV5-5
TGTGCCAGCAGCTTGACACTGCATAGCAATCAGCCCCAGCATTTT
CASSLTLHSNQPQHF
>few|NA|TRBJ2-7|TRBV7-9
TGTGCCAGCAGCCCGCCGGGTGCTCGCGAGCAGTACTTC
CASSPPGAREQYF
>many|NA|TRBJ1-1|TRBV7-2
TGTGCCAGCAGCTTAGCGCAACTGAACACTGAAGCTTTCTTT
CASSLAQLNTEAFF
>NA|NA|TRBJ2-7|TRBV6-1
TGTGCCAGCAGTGAACCTACCGGGACAGCGGGTCGTCACGAGCAGTACTTC
CASSEPTGTAGRHEQYF
>NA|NA|TRBJ1-5|TRBV12-2
TGTGCAAGTCGCTTGGGAGGGATTATTAGCAATCAGCCCCAGCATTTT
CASRLGGIISNQPQHF
>many|NA|TRBJ1-5|TRBV19
TGTGCCAGTAACGCCCAAGGGGGCAATCAGCCCCAGCATTTT
CASNAQGGNQPQHF
>many|TRBD2|TRBJ2-5|TRBV7-6
TGTGCCAGCAGCTTAGCAACAGCGGGGGGACAAGAGACCCAGTACTTC
CASSLATAGGQETQYF
>NA|NA|TRBJ2-5|TRBV18
TGTGCCAGCTCAAGTGGGGAGACCCAGTACTTC
CASSSGETQYF
>many|NA|TRBJ2-1|TRBV12-3/TRBV12-4
TGTGCCAGCAAGAAACTAGCATCGTCCTACAATGAGCAGTTCTTC
CASKKLASSYNEQFF
>few|TRBD1|TRBJ1-4|TRBV4-2
TGTGCCAGCAGCCAAGATCTGCAGGGGGTTAACGAAAAACTGTTTTTT
CASSQDLQGVNEKLFF
>few|NA|TRBJ2-1|TRBV10-3
TGTGCCATCAGTGGATCGTGGGAGCAGTTCTTC
CAISGSWEQFF
>NA|NA|TRBJ2-1|TRBV20-1
TGCAGTGCTAGAGATCTGAGGACTCCTTACAATGAGCAGTTCTTC
CSARDLRTPYNEQFF
>few|NA|TRBJ1-2|TRBV20-1
TGCAGTGCTAGAGATTTCCAGCCCTATGGCTACACCTTC
CSARDFQPYGYTF
>NA|TRBD2|TRBJ2-1|TRBV4-2
TGTGCCAGCAGCCAAGGACTAGCGGCCTCCTACAATGAGCAGTTCTTC
CASSQGLAASYNEQFF
>many|TRBD1|TRBJ2-5|TRBV5-1
TGCGCCAGCAGCTTCTACTCCGGGACAGAAGAGACCCAGTACTTC
CASSFYSGTEETQYF
>few|TRBD1|TRBJ2-1|TRBV11-3
TGTGCCAGCAGTTCCGACAGGGGGGCAAACAATGAGCAGTTCTTC
CASSSDRGANNEQFF
>NA|NA|TRBJ1-6|TRBV6-4
TGTGCCAGCAGTGACCGGCCGGATTCACCCCTCCACTTT
CASSDRPDSPLHF
>many|NA|TRBJ2-7|TRBV12-3/TRBV12-4
TGTGCCAGCAGACAGCGGGGAGGGGGCATCGACGAGCAGTACTTC
CASRQRGGGIDEQYF
>NA|NA|TRBJ2-1|TRBV5-1
TGCGCCAGCAGCTTGGCCGGACAGTTTTACAATGAGCAGTTCTTC
CASSLAGQFYNEQFF
>NA|TRBD1|TRBJ2-7|TRBV6-5
TGTGCCAGCAGTTACTCAATGACAGGGGGTACCTACGAGCAGTACTTC
CASSYSMTGGTYEQYF
>many|TRBD2|TRBJ2-1|TRBV6-6
TGTGCCAGCAGTTTAGCGGGGGCCCACAATGAGCAGTTCTTC
CASSLAGAHNEQFF
>few|NA|TRBJ1-3|TRBV2
TGTGCCAGCAGTGAACGGGGGGTTTCTGGAAACACCATATATTTT
CASSERGVSGNTIYF
>many|NA|TRBJ1-2|TRBV28
TGTGCCAGCAGTCCGGACAGCAACCCCTATGGCTACACCTTC
CASSPDSNPYGYTF
>NA|NA|TRBJ2-6|TRBV11-2
TGTGCCAGCAGCTTAGTCCACGATGGGGCCAACGTCCTGACTTTC
CASSLVHDGANVLTF
>many|NA|TRBJ1-5|TRBV12-3/TRBV12-4
TGTGCCAGCAGTTTGGGAGGGGGTCGACCCCAGCCCCAGCATTTT
CASSLGGGRPQPQHF
>few|NA|TRBJ2-2|TRBV3-1
TGTGCCAGCAGCCAAGATACCGGGACTTACGGGGAGCTGTTTTTT
CASSQDTGTYGELFF
>many|NA|TRBJ1-3|TRBV6-2/TRBV6-3
TGTGCCAGCAGCTACGACAGTTACTCTGGAAACACCATATATTTT
CASSYDSYSGNTIYF
>NA|TRBD1|TRBJ1-5|TRBV18
TGTGCCAGCTCAAGAGGCCGAGCAGGGGGATATCAGCCCCAGCATTTT
CASSRGRAGGYQPQHF
>NA|NA|TRBJ2-3|TRBV28
TGTGCCAGCAGTTCCCCCGGAGGCAGCACAGATACGCAGTATTTT
CASSSPGGSTDTQYF
>few|NA|TRBJ2-5|TRBV5-1
TGCGCCAGCAGCCGCTCTGGGCAGGAACAAGAGACCCAGTACTTC
CASSRSGQEQETQYF
>few|NA|TRBJ1-1|TRBV6-2/TRBV6-3
TGTGCCAGCCGACAACTGAACACTGAAGCTTTCTTT
CASRQLNTEAFF
>few|NA|TRBJ2-1|TRBV16
TGTGCCAGCAGCCATACAACAGGGAGGCGGGTCTTC
CASSHTTGRRVF
>many|TRBD2|TRBJ2-3|TRBV11-1
TGTGCCAGCAGCGGACGGGGACTAGCGGTGAGCACAGATACGCAGTATTTT
CASSGRGLAVSTDTQYF